The 7 T cell receptor beta chains below were found in one sample sequenced in a study of blood T cell repertoires in COVID-19. Assay used: immunoSEQ multiplex PCR; TCRdb lists only in-frame clones, some missing. The sample shows some 260,000 clones, just over 85% of them seen only once. The specimen was peripheral blood. All receptors come from a man aged 80 or over with acute or convalescent COVID-19.

This clone was seen just once. The rearrangement joins TRBV29-1 to TRBJ2-1; D may be TRBD2 (6 bases). Germline V gene sequence: CDR1 SQVTM, CDR2 ANQGSEA. This CDR3 is built from 20 residues. V was shortened by 6 bases and J by 0 bases, with 30 bases between the two germline ends. In nucleotides, the CDR3 is TGCAGCGTCCACCCAGGAGCCGGGACTGAGGCCTTCAGCTCCTACAATGAGCAGTTCTTC. This translates into CSVHPGAGTEAFSSYNEQFF.

This clone occurred a few times. V and J are TRBV11-2 and TRBJ2-2; D is unclear. V was shortened by 4 bases and J by 1 base, with 13 bases between the two germline ends. Germline V gene lookup returns CDR1 SGHAT and CDR2 FQNNGV. The CDR3 has 16 amino acids. The CDR3 sequence is CASSSRSNRNTGELFF. CDR3 coding DNA: TGTGCCAGCAGCTCACGATCTAACAGGAACACCGGGGAGCTGTTTTTT.

This chain connects TRBV3-1 (or the pseudogene TRBV3-2) to TRBJ1-1, with 7 bases fitting TRBD1. From germline, CDR1 is LGHDT and CDR2 YNNKEL (reference sequence). Losses at the gene ends were 4 bases for V and 5 bases for J; bases not matched to a gene: 4. The CDR3 length is 13 residues. Here the CDR3 reads CASSRQGRTEAFF. CDR3 bases: TGTGCCAGCAGCCGACAGGGACGAACTGAAGCTTTCTTT.

This chain joins TRBV19 and TRBJ1-5; D uncertain. The germline CDR1 and CDR2 sequences are LNHDA and SQIVND (reference sequence). Trimming took off 3 bases at V and 4 bases at J, with 7 bases between the two ends. This CDR3 region has 13 residues. This CDR3 reads CASSMNLNQPQHF. DNA for the CDR3: TGTGCCAGTAGTATGAACCTAAATCAGCCCCAGCATTTT.

In its sample, this clone was seen once. The chain carries TRBV14 and TRBJ2-1, with D hard to call. CDR3 size: 12 residues. Germline loops: CDR1 SGHDN, CDR2 FVKESK. V dropped 4 bases and J dropped 10 bases, with 11 bases sitting between them. CDR3 sequence (DNA): TGTGCCAGCAGCCTTACCGTCAGGGAGCAGTTCTTC. It encodes CASSLTVREQFF.

The chain recombines TRBV5-5 with TRBJ2-5, with TRBD2 identical over 8 bases. The J segment lost 5 bases and the V segment lost 0 bases, leaving 3 bases of the junction unmatched. CDR3 length: 14 residues. In germline, CDR1 is SGHKS, CDR2 YYEKEE (reference sequence). The chain's CDR3 is CASSLGLAGETQYF. Written as DNA, the CDR3 is TGTGCCAGCAGCTTGGGTCTAGCGGGTGAGACCCAGTACTTC.

This sequence joins TRBV7-9 and TRBJ2-2; D not certain. Germline V lookup: CDR1 SEHNR, CDR2 FQNEAQ (reference sequence). Trimming stripped 5 bases from V and 1 base from J, with 8 bases between. This CDR3 comprises 14 residues. CDR3 sequence reads: CASSSTGNTGELFF. CDR3 DNA: TGTGCCAGCAGCAGTACTGGGAACACCGGGGAGCTGTTTTTT. Full variable domain (rest looked up from reference TRBV7-9 and TRBJ2-2): DTGVSQNPRHKITKRGQNVTFRCDPISEHNRLYWYRQTLGQGPEFLTYFQNEAQLEKSRLLSDRFSAERPKGSFSTLEIQRTEQGDSAMYLCASSSTGNTGELFFGEGSRLTVL.